These T cell receptor beta chains were read from a single sample in a study of identical twins. MiXCR, run by TCRdb on the 5' RACE reads, gives a single entry per CDR3 protein. The sample carries 400,000 to 550,000 distinct CDR3 sequences, less than 25% recorded once. The sample also formed part of further work on T cells expressing NK-cell markers.

Input material: CD4+ T cells sorted from blood. The receptors were gathered from a woman under 30 in good health. Each CDR3 is given with its conserved first and last residue. Each record gives: J gene, D gene, V gene, clone size, CDR3 protein, CDR3 DNA. D genes are given only for firm matches. Some rows mark clone size as missing; the rest say once, few, many or name a class of expanded clone.

j_gene: TRBJ2-7; d_gene: TRBD2; v_gene: TRBV11-2; abundance: few; CDR3aa: CASSLMGREANEQYF; CDR3nt: TGTGCCAGCAGCTTAATGGGGCGGGAGGCCAACGAGCAGTACTTC
j_gene: TRBJ1-1; d_gene: .; v_gene: TRBV7-2; abundance: few; CDR3aa: CASSFGNRVNTEAFF; CDR3nt: TGTGCCAGCAGCTTCGGGAACAGGGTGAACACTGAAGCTTTCTTT
j_gene: TRBJ2-7; d_gene: .; v_gene: TRBV9; abundance: .; CDR3aa: CASSVGQGVYEQYF; CDR3nt: TGTGCCAGCAGCGTAGGGCAGGGTGTCTACGAGCAGTACTTC
j_gene: TRBJ1-2; d_gene: .; v_gene: TRBV9; abundance: .; CDR3aa: CASSKQLYGYTF; CDR3nt: TGTGCCAGCAGCAAACAACTATATGGCTACACCTTC
j_gene: TRBJ2-4; d_gene: .; v_gene: TRBV18; abundance: few; CDR3aa: CASSLTTASRRVNIQYF; CDR3nt: TGTGCCAGCTCACTTACTACAGCATCCCGCCGGGTAAACATTCAGTACTTC
j_gene: TRBJ2-6; d_gene: .; v_gene: TRBV20-1; abundance: .; CDR3aa: CSATPGANVLTF; CDR3nt: TGCAGTGCTACCCCTGGGGCCAACGTCCTGACTTTC
j_gene: TRBJ2-1; d_gene: TRBD2; v_gene: TRBV6-1; abundance: .; CDR3aa: CASRISGIHGDEQFF; CDR3nt: TGTGCCAGCAGGATTAGCGGGATTCACGGTGATGAGCAGTTCTTC
j_gene: TRBJ2-5; d_gene: .; v_gene: TRBV2; abundance: few; CDR3aa: CASALQETQYF; CDR3nt: TGTGCCAGCGCTTTACAAGAGACCCAGTACTTC
j_gene: TRBJ2-7; d_gene: .; v_gene: TRBV5-1; abundance: .; CDR3aa: CASSLVVGEQYF; CDR3nt: TGCGCCAGCAGCTTGGTAGTCGGCGAGCAGTACTTC
j_gene: TRBJ1-1; d_gene: .; v_gene: TRBV7-2; abundance: .; CDR3aa: CASRSQAGTEAFF; CDR3nt: TGTGCCAGCAGGTCTCAGGCGGGAACTGAAGCTTTCTTT
j_gene: TRBJ2-7; d_gene: .; v_gene: TRBV3-1; abundance: few; CDR3aa: CASSQGGPRQHYEQYF; CDR3nt: TGTGCCAGCAGCCAAGGGGGACCACGACAGCACTACGAGCAGTACTTC
j_gene: TRBJ1-1; d_gene: .; v_gene: TRBV2; abundance: few; CDR3aa: CASSLRDGREAFF; CDR3nt: TGTGCCAGCAGTTTACGGGACGGCCGGGAAGCTTTCTTT
j_gene: TRBJ2-1; d_gene: .; v_gene: TRBV7-9; abundance: .; CDR3aa: CASSSQWGHEQFF; CDR3nt: TGTGCCAGCAGCTCACAGTGGGGCCATGAGCAGTTCTTC
j_gene: TRBJ2-5; d_gene: TRBD2; v_gene: TRBV6-1; abundance: few; CDR3aa: CASSPTSGRSETQYF; CDR3nt: TGTGCCAGCAGTCCGACTAGCGGGAGGTCAGAGACCCAGTACTTC
j_gene: TRBJ2-3; d_gene: TRBD2; v_gene: TRBV20-1; abundance: few; CDR3aa: CSARDLAGSTDTQYF; CDR3nt: TGCAGTGCTAGAGATCTAGCGGGAAGCACAGATACGCAGTATTTT
j_gene: TRBJ1-1; d_gene: .; v_gene: TRBV7-9; abundance: .; CDR3aa: CASSPLGEGTFF; CDR3nt: TGTGCCAGCAGCCCCTTGGGGGAGGGAACTTTCTTT
j_gene: TRBJ2-5; d_gene: TRBD2; v_gene: TRBV7-7; abundance: many; CDR3aa: CASSSGTNFQETQYF; CDR3nt: TGTGCCAGCAGCTCCGGGACTAACTTCCAAGAGACCCAGTACTTC
j_gene: TRBJ2-1; d_gene: .; v_gene: TRBV24-1; abundance: few; CDR3aa: CATSDTTGTDSQSYNEQFF; CDR3nt: TGTGCCACCAGTGACACGACAGGGACTGATTCTCAGTCCTACAATGAGCAGTTCTTC
j_gene: TRBJ2-7; d_gene: .; v_gene: TRBV2; abundance: few; CDR3aa: CATRQISYEQYF; CDR3nt: TGTGCCACCCGACAGATATCCTACGAGCAGTACTTC
j_gene: TRBJ2-5; d_gene: .; v_gene: TRBV3-1; abundance: few; CDR3aa: CASSQFQAPGTQYF; CDR3nt: TGTGCCAGCAGCCAATTCCAGGCGCCGGGGACCCAGTACTTC
j_gene: TRBJ1-1; d_gene: TRBD1; v_gene: TRBV5-1; abundance: few; CDR3aa: CASRARGPGTEAFF; CDR3nt: TGCGCCAGCAGGGCCAGGGGGCCGGGCACTGAAGCTTTCTTT
j_gene: TRBJ2-5; d_gene: .; v_gene: TRBV7-8; abundance: .; CDR3aa: CASSRGQLQETQYF; CDR3nt: TGTGCCAGCAGTCGAGGACAGCTCCAAGAGACCCAGTACTTC
j_gene: TRBJ2-1; d_gene: .; v_gene: TRBV7-6; abundance: .; CDR3aa: CASSGMGGLTNEQFF; CDR3nt: TGTGCCAGCAGCGGCATGGGGGGTTTGACGAATGAGCAGTTCTTC
j_gene: TRBJ2-7; d_gene: .; v_gene: TRBV20-1; abundance: few; CDR3aa: CSATLQAVYEQYF; CDR3nt: TGCAGTGCAACCCTCCAGGCAGTCTACGAGCAGTACTTC
j_gene: TRBJ2-7; d_gene: .; v_gene: TRBV15; abundance: .; CDR3aa: CATSRDLAKSYEQYF; CDR3nt: TGTGCCACCAGCAGAGATTTGGCGAAGTCCTACGAGCAGTACTTC
j_gene: TRBJ2-7; d_gene: .; v_gene: TRBV6-1; abundance: few; CDR3aa: CASSASQNTYEQYF; CDR3nt: TGTGCCAGCAGTGCTAGCCAGAACACCTACGAGCAGTACTTC
j_gene: TRBJ2-1; d_gene: .; v_gene: TRBV20-1; abundance: .; CDR3aa: CSASIPGSNEQFF; CDR3nt: TGCAGTGCTAGCATCCCGGGGTCCAATGAGCAGTTCTTC
j_gene: TRBJ2-1; d_gene: TRBD2; v_gene: TRBV6-2/TRBV6-3; abundance: .; CDR3aa: CASRTTSGEYYNEQFF; CDR3nt: TGTGCCAGCAGAACCACTAGCGGGGAATACTACAATGAGCAGTTCTTC
j_gene: TRBJ2-1; d_gene: .; v_gene: TRBV12-3/TRBV12-4; abundance: .; CDR3aa: CASSLSGQIPYNEQFF; CDR3nt: TGTGCCAGCAGTTTAAGCGGACAGATCCCCTACAATGAGCAGTTCTTC
j_gene: TRBJ2-3; d_gene: .; v_gene: TRBV10-2; abundance: few; CDR3aa: CASSGWGLTDTQYF; CDR3nt: TGCGCCAGCAGTGGGTGGGGGCTCACAGATACGCAGTATTTT
j_gene: TRBJ2-2; d_gene: .; v_gene: TRBV7-2; abundance: .; CDR3aa: CASSLLAGPNTGELFF; CDR3nt: TGTGCCAGCAGCTTATTGGCTGGGCCTAACACCGGGGAGCTGTTTTTT
j_gene: TRBJ1-1; d_gene: .; v_gene: TRBV10-3; abundance: .; CDR3aa: CAISVDKNTEAFF; CDR3nt: TGTGCCATCAGTGTCGACAAGAACACTGAAGCTTTCTTT